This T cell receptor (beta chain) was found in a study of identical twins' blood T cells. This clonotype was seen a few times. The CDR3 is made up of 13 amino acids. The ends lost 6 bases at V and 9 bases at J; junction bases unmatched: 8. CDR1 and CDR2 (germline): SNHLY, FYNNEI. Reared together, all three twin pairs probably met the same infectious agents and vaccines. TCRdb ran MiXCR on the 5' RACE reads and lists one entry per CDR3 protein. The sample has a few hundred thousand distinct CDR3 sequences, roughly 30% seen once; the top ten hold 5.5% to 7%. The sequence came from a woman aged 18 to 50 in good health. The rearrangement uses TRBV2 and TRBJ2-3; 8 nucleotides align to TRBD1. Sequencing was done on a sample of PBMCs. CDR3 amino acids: CASSRSWTGTQYF. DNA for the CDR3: TGTGCCAGCAGCCGAAGTTGGACAGGGACGCAGTATTTT.